This T cell receptor (beta chain) derives from a study of breast tumors, draining lymph nodes, adjacent tissues. Whole-study results and caveats: Luminal-like breast cancer showed significantly higher tumor–nontumor repertoire similarity than basal-like. The lymph node origin of tumor T cells was framed as consistent with a hypothesis, not demonstrated. Findings are consistent with lymph node origin and intratumoral expansion of most tumor T cells. Tumor TCR diversity was below lymph nodes but above nontumor tissue.

A single record per CDR3 protein comes from TCRdb applying MiXCR to the multiplex PCR reads. The repertoire holds roughly 260,000 distinct CDR3 sequences, with over 30% as singletons. Germline V gene lookup returns CDR1 SGHDN and CDR2 FVKESK. The length of the CDR3 is 14 residues. The V gene end was trimmed by 3 bases and the J gene end by 0 bases; junction bases not matched to a gene: 1. Points on this clonotype: Its antigen is undetermined.

The lymph nodes were axillary draining lymph nodes from breast cancer patients. The sample was axillary lymph node tissue. V is TRBV14 and J is TRBJ1-1; 7 bases agree with TRBD1. This TCR was recovered from a female donor with breast cancer. Some clones in this sample may be carry-over from other donors' samples. The CDR3 DNA is TGTGCCAGCAGCCAGGGACAGATGAACACTGAAGCTTTCTTT. Protein: CASSQGQMNTEAFF. The full variable domain, in which reference TRBV14 and TRBJ1-1 provide the parts outside the CDR3, is EAGVTQFPSHSVIEKGQTVTLRCDPISGHDNLYWYRRVMGKEIKFLLHFVKESKQDESGMPNNRFLAERTGGTYSTLKVQPAELEDSGVYFCASSQGQMNTEAFFGQGTRLTVV.